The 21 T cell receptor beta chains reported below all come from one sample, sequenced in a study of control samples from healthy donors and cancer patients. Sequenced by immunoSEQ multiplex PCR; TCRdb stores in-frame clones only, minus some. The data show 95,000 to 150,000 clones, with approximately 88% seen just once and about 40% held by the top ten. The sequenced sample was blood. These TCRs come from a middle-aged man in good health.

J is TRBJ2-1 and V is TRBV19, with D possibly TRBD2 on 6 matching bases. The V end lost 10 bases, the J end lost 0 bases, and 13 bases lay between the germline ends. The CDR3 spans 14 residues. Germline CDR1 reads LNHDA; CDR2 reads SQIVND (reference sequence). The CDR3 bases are TGTGCCACCGCGGGAAGGAGCTCCTACAATGAGCAGTTCTTC. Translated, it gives CATAGRSSYNEQFF.

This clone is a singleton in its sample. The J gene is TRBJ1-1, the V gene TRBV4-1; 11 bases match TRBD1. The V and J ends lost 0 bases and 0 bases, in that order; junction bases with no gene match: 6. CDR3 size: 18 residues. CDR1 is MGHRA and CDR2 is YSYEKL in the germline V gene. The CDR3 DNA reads TGCGCCAGCAGCCAAGATACCGGACAGGGGGCCCTGAACACTGAAGCTTTCTTT. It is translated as CASSQDTGQGALNTEAFF.

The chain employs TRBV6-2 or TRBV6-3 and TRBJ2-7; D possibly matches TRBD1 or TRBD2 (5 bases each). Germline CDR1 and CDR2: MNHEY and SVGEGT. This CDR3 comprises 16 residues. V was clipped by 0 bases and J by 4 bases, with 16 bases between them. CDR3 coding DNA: TGTGCCAGCAGTTACTCCCCCGGGACCGGATGGTACGAGCAGTACTTC. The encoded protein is CASSYSPGTGWYEQYF.

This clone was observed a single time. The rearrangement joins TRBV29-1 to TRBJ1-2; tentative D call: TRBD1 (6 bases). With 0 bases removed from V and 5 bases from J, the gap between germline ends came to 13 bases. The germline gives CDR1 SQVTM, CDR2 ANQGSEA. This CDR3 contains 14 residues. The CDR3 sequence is CSVEDEDSTYGYTF. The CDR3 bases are TGCAGCGTTGAAGATGAGGACAGTACGTATGGCTACACCTTC.

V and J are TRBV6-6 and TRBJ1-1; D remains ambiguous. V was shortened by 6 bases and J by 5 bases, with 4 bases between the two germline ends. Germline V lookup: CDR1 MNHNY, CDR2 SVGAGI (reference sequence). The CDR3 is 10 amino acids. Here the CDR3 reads CASSRTEAFF. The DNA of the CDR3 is TGTGCCAGCAGCCGTACTGAAGCTTTCTTT.

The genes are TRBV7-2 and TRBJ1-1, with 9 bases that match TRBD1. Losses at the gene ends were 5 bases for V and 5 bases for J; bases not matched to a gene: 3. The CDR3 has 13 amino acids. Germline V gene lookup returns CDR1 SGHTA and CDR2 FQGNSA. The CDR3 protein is CASSTDRGTEAFF. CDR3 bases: TGTGCCAGCAGCACGGACAGGGGAACTGAAGCTTTCTTT.

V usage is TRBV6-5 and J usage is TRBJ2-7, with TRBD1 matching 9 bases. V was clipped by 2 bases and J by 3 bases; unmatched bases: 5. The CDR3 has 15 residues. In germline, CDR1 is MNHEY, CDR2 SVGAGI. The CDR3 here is CASSYVGTGIYEQYF. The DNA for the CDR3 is TGTGCCAGCAGTTACGTTGGGACAGGGATCTACGAGCAGTACTTC.

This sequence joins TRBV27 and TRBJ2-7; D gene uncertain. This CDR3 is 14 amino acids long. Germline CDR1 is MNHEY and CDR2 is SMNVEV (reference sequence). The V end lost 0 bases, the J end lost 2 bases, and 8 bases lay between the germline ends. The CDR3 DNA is TGTGCCAGCAGTTTATCGATAGAAACCTACGAGCAGTACTTC. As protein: CASSLSIETYEQYF.

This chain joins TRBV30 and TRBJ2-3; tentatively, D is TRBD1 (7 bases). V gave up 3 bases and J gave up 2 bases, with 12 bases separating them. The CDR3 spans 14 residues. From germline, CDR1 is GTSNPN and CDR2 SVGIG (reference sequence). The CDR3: CAWSWRGPTDTQYF. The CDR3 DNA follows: TGTGCCTGGAGCTGGAGGGGGCCCACAGATACGCAGTATTTT.

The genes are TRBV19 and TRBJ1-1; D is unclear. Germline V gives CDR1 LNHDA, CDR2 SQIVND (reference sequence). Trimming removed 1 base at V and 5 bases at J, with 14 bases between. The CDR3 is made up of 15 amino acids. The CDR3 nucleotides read TGTGCCAGTAGTATAGGTCGGCCTGCCATGACTGAAGCTTTCTTT. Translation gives CASSIGRPAMTEAFF.

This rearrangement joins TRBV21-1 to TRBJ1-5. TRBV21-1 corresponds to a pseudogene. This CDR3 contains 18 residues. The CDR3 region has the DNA TGTGCCAGCATCCTCCCTGGGACGGGGGGAGTGGAAAATCAGCCCCAGCATTTT. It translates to CASILPGTGGVENQPQHF.

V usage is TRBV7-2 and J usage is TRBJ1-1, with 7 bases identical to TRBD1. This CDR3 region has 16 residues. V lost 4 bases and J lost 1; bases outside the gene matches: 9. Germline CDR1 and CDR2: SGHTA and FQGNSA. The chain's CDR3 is CASSSYSGQTNTEAFF. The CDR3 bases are TGTGCCAGCAGCTCCTACTCGGGACAGACGAACACTGAAGCTTTCTTT.

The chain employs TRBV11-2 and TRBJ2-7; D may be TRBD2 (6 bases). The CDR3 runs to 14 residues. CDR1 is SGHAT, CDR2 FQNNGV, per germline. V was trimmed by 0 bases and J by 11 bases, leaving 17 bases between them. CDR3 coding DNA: TGTGCCAGCAGCTTAGACGGGGGTGCCCTGGGAGAGTACTTC. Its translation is CASSLDGGALGEYF.

In nucleotides, the CDR3 is TGTGCCAGCAGTTTACGGGGAGGGCAGGTCTATGGCTACACCTTC. Protein product: CASSLRGGQVYGYTF. The gene calls are TRBV27 and TRBJ1-2, with unresolved D. Germline assignment: CDR1 MNHEY and CDR2 SMNVEV (reference sequence). Trimming removed 2 bases from V and 4 bases from J, with 14 bases in between. CDR3 size: 15 residues.

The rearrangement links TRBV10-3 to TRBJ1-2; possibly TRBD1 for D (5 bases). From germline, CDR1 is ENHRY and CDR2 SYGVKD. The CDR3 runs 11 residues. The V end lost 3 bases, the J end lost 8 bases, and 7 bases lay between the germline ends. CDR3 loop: CAISDGGGYTF. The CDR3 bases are TGTGCCATCAGTGACGGGGGGGGCTACACCTTC.

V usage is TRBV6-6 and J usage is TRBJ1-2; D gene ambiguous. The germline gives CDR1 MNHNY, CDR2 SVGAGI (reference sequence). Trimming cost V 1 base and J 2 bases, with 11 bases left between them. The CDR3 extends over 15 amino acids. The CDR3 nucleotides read TGTGCCAGCAGTTACTTCGCCGAGGGCAACTATGGCTACACCTTC. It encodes CASSYFAEGNYGYTF.

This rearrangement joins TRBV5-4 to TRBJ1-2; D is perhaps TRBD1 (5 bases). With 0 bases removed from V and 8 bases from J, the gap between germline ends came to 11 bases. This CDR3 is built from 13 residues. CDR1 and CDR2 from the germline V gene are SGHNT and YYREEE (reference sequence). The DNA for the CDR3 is TGTGCCAGCAGCTTGGGGGTCAGGGACGGCTACACCTTC. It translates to CASSLGVRDGYTF. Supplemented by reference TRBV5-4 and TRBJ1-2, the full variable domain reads ETGVTQSPTHLIKTRGQQVTLRCSSQSGHNTVSWYQQALGQGPQFIFQYYREEENGRGNFPPRFSGLQFPNYSSELNVNALELDDSALYLCASSLGVRDGYTFGSGTRLTVV.

The CDR3 protein is CASSPRTDRYGYTF. The CDR3 DNA follows: TGTGCCAGCAGCCCCAGGACAGATCGCTATGGCTACACCTTC. The gene calls are TRBV9 and TRBJ1-2; D is perhaps TRBD1 (6 bases). CDR1 SGDLS and CDR2 YYNGEE come from the germline V gene. The V and J ends lost 4 bases and 4 bases respectively, with 14 bases between them. This CDR3 is built from 14 residues.

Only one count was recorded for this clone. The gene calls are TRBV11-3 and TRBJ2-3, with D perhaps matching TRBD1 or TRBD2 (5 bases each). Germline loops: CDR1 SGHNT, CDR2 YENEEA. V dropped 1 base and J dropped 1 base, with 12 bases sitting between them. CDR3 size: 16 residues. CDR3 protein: CASSLGAWDGTDTQYF. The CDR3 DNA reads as TGTGCCAGCAGCTTAGGAGCCTGGGACGGCACAGATACGCAGTATTTT.

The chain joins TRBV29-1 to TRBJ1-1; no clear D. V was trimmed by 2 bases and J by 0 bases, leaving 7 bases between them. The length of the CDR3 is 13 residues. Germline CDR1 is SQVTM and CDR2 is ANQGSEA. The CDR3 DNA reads TGCAGCGTTGAACTGTCCATGAACACTGAAGCTTTCTTT. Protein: CSVELSMNTEAFF.

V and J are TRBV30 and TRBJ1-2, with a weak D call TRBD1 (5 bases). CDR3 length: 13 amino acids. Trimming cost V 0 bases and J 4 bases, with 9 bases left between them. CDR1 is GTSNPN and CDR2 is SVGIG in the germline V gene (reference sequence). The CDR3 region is CAWSVGHLYGYTF. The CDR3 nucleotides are TGTGCCTGGAGTGTGGGGCACCTCTATGGCTACACCTTC.